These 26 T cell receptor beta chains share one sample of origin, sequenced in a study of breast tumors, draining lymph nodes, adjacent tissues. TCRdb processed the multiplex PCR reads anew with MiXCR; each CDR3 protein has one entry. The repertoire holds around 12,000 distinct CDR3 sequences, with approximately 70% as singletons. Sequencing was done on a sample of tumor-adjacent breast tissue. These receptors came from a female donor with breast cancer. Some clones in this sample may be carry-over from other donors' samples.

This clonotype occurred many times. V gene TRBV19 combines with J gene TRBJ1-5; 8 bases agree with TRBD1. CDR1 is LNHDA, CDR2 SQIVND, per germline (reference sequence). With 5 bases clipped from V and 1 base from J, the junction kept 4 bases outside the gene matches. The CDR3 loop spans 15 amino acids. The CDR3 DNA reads TGTGCCAGTAGTGAAGGACAGGGAAGCAATCAGCCCCAGCATTTT. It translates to CASSEGQGSNQPQHF.

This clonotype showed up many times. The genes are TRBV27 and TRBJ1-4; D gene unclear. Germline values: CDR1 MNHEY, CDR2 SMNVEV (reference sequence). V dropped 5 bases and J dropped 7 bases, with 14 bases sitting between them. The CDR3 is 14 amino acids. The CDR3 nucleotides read TGTGCCAGCAGTCACTCGTCGGCTCCTGAAAAACTGTTTTTT. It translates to CASSHSSAPEKLFF.

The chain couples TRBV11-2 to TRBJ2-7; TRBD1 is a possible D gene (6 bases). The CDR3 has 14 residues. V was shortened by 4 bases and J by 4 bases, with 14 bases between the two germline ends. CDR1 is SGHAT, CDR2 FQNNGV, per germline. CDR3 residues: CASSSGQFSYEQYF. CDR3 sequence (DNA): TGTGCCAGCAGCTCCGGACAGTTTTCTTACGAGCAGTACTTC. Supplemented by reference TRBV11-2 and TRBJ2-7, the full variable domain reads EAGVAQSPRYKIIEKRQSVAFWCNPISGHATLYWYQQILGQGPKLLIQFQNNGVVDDSQLPKDRFSAERLKGVDSTLKIQPAKLEDSAVYLCASSSGQFSYEQYFGPGTRLTVT.

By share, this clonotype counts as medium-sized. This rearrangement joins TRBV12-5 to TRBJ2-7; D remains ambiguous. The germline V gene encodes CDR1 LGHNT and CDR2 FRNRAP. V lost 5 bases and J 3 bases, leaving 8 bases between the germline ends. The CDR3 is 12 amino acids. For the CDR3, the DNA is TGTGCTAGTGGTCCTACGGTCTACGAGCAGTACTTC. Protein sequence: CASGPTVYEQYF. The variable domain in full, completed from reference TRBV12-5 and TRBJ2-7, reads DARVTQTPRHKVTEMGQEVTMRCQPILGHNTVFWYRQTMMQGLELLAYFRNRAPLDDSGMPKDRFSAEMPDATLATLKIQPSEPRDSAVYFCASGPTVYEQYFGPGTRLTVT.

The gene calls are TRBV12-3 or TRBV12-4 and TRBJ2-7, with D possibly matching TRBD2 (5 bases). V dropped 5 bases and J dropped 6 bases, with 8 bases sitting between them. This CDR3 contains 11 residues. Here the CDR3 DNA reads TGTGCCAGCAGTAAAAGCGGCGAGCAGTACTTC. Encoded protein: CASSKSGEQYF.

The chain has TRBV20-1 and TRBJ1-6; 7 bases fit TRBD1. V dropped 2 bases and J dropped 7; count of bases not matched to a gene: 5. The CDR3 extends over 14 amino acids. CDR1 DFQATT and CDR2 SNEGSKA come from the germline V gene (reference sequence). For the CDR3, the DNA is TGCAGTGCTAGAACCAGGGGGTGGAATTCACCCCTCCACTTT. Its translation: CSARTRGWNSPLHF.

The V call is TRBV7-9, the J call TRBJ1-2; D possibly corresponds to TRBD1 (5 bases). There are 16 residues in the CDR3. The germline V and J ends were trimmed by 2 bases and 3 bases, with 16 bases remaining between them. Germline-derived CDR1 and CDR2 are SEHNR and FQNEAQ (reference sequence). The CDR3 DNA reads TGTGCCAGCAGCTTATCCTCCGTAGGGACGCACTATGGCTACACCTTC. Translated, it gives CASSLSSVGTHYGYTF.

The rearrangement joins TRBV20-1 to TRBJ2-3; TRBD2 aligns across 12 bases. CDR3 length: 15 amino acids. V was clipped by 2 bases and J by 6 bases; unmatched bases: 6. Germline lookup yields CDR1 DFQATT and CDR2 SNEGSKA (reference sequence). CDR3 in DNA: TGCAGTGCTAGAAGGCTAGCGGGAGGGCGGGATACGCAGTATTTT. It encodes CSARRLAGGRDTQYF.

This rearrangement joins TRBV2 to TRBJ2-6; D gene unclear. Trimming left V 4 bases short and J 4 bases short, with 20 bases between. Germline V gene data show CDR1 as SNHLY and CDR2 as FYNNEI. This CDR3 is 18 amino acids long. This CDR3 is CASSGVVEHRSGANVLTF. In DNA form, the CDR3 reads TGTGCCAGCAGTGGGGTAGTGGAGCATCGTTCGGGGGCCAACGTCCTGACTTTC.

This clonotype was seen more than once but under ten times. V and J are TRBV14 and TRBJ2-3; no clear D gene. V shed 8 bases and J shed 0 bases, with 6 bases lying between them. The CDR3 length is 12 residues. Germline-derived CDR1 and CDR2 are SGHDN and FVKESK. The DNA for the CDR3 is TGTGCCAGCTCCCTTAGCACAGATACGCAGTATTTT. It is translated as CASSLSTDTQYF.

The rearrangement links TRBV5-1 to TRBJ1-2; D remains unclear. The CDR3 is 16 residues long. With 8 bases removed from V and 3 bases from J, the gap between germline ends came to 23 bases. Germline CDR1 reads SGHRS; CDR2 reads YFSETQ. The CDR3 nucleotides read TGCGCCAGTACTACCGGGCCACGTCCGTCGGACTATGGCTACACCTTC. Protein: CASTTGPRPSDYGYTF.

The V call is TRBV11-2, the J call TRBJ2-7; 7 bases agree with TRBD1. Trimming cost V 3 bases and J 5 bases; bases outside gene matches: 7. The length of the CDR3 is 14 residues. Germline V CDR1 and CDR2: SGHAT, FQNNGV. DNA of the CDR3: TGTGCCAGCAGCTTGAACAGGGGTTCCCACGAGCAGTACTTC. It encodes CASSLNRGSHEQYF.

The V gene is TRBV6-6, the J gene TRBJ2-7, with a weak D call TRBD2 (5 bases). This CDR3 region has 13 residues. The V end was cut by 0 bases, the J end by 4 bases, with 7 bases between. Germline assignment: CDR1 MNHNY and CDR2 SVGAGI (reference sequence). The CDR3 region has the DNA TGTGCCAGCAGTTACTCTAGAGGGTACGAGCAGTACTTC. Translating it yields CASSYSRGYEQYF.

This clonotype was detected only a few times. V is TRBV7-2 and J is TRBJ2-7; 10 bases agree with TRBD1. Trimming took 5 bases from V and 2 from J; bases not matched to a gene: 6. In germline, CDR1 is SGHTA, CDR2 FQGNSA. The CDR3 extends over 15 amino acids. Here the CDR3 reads CASSHRQGAAYEQYF. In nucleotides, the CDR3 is TGTGCCAGCAGCCACCGACAGGGGGCAGCCTACGAGCAGTACTTC.

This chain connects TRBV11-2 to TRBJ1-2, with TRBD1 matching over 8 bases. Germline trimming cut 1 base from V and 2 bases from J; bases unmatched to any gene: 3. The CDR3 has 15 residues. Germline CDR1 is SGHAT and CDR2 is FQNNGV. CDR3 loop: CASSLGTGRNYGYTF. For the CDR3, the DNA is TGTGCCAGCAGCTTAGGGACAGGGAGGAACTATGGCTACACCTTC.

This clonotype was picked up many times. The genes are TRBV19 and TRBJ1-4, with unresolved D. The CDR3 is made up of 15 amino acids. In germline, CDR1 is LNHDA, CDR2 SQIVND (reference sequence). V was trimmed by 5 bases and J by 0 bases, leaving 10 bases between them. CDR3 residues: CASSSGTATNEKLFF. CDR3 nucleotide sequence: TGTGCCAGTAGTTCCGGCACTGCAACTAATGAAAAACTGTTTTTT.

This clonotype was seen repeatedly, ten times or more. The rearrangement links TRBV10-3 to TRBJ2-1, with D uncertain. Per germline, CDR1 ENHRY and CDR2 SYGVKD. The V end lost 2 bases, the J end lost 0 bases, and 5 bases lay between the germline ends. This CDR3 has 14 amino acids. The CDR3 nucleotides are TGTGCCATCAGTGAGCGGAGCTCCTACAATGAGCAGTTCTTC. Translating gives CAISERSSYNEQFF.

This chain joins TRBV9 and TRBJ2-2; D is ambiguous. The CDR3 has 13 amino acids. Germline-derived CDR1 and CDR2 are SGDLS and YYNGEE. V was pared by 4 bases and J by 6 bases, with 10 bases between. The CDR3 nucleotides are TGTGCCAGCAGCTCAAGTGGGGCCGGGGAGCTGTTTTTT. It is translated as CASSSSGAGELFF.

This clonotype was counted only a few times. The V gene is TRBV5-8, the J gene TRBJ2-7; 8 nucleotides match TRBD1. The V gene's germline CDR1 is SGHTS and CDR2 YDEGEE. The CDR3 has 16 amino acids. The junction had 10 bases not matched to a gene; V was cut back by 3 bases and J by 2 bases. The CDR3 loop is CASSSGRGLGTYEQYF. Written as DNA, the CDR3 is TGTGCCAGCAGCTCGGGCAGGGGGCTAGGGACCTACGAGCAGTACTTC. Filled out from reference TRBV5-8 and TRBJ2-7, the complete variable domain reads EAGVTQSPTHLIKTRGQQATLRCSPISGHTSVYWYQQALGLGLQFLLWYDEGEERNRGNFPPRFSGRQFPNYSSELNVNALELEDSALYLCASSSGRGLGTYEQYFGPGTRLTVT.

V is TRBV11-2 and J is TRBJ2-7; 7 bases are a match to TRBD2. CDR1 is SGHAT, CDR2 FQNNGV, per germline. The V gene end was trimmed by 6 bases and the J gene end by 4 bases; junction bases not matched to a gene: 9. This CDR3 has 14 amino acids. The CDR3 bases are TGTGCCAGCAGATTGGCGGCTAGCGGATACGAGCAGTACTTC. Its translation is CASRLAASGYEQYF.

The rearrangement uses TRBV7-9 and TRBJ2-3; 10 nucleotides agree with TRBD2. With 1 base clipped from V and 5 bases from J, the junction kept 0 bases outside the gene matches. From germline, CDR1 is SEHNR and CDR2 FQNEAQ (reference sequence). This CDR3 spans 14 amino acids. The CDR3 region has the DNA TGTGCCAGCAGCTTAGGACTAGCGGGAGATACGCAGTATTTT. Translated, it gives CASSLGLAGDTQYF.

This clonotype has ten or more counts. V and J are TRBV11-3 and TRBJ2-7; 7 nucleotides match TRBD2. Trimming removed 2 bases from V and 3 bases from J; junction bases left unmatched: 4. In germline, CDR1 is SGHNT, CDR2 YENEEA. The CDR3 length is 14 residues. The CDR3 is CASSLQAGNYEQYF. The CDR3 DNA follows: TGTGCCAGCAGCTTACAAGCGGGAAACTACGAGCAGTACTTC.

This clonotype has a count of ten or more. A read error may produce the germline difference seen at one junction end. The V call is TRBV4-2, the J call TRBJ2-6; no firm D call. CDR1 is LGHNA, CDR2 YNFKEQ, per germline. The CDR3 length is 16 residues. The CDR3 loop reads CASNQGSGSGANVLTF. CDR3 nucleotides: TGTGCCAGCAACCAAGGATCAGGATCTGGGGCCAACGTCCTGACTTTC.

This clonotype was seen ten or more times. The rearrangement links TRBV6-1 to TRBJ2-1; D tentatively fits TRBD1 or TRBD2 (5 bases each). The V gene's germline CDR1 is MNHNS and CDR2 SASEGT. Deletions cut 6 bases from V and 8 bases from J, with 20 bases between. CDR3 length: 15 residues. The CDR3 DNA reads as TGTGCCAGCAGCCCCGGGACGCCTCTGTTACATGAGCAGTTCTTC. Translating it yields CASSPGTPLLHEQFF.

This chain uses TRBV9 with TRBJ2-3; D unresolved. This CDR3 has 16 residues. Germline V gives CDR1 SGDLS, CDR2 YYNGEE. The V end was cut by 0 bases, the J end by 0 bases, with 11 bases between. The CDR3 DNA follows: TGTGCCAGCAGCGTAGGGAGCTGGGGAAGCACAGATACGCAGTATTTT. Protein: CASSVGSWGSTDTQYF.

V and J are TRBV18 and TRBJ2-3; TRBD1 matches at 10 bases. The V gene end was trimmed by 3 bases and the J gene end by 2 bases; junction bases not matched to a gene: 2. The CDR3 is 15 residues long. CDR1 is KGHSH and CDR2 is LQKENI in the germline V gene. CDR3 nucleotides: TGTGCCAGCTCACCGACAGGGGGCCTCACAGATACGCAGTATTTT. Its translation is CASSPTGGLTDTQYF.